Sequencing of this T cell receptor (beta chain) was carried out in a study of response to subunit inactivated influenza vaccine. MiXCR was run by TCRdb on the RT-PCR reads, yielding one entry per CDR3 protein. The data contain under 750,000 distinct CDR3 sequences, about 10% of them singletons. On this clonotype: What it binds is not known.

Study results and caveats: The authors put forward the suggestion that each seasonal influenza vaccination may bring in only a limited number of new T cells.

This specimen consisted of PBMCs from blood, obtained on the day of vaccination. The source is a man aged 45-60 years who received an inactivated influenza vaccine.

CDR3 region: CASSPRPMAGNEQFF. The CDR3 bases are TGTGCCAGCTCACCACGACCGATGGCGGGGAATGAGCAGTTCTTC. The gene calls are TRBV18 and TRBJ2-1; a possible D gene is TRBD2 (6 bases). The CDR3 sequence is 15 residues long. Trimming cost V 1 base and J 7 bases, with 14 bases left between them. CDR1 and CDR2 from the germline V gene are KGHSH and LQKENI.